One sample yielded the 12 T cell receptor beta chains listed below, sequenced in a study of T cell responses to AZD1222 COVID-19 vaccine. The assay was immunoSEQ multiplex PCR, and TCRdb's table has in-frame clones only and misses some. The table includes fewer than 90,000 clones, about 89% detected once. This material consisted of peripheral blood, taken 28 days after the second AZD1222 dose. The receptors derive from an adult who received the AZD1222 COVID-19 vaccine.

The V and J genes are TRBV6-5 and TRBJ2-3; D remains unclear. Germline V CDR1 and CDR2: MNHEY, SVGAGI. V was clipped by 5 bases and J by 2 bases, with 14 bases between them. This CDR3 contains 15 residues. The CDR3, as DNA: TGTGCCAGCAGTCTCAGAGATCGCGTCACAGATACGCAGTATTTT. This gives the protein CASSLRDRVTDTQYF.

This chain connects TRBV28 to TRBJ2-1; 8 bases line up with TRBD1. Trimming cost V 9 bases and J 7 bases; bases outside gene matches: 11. The CDR3 is made up of 14 amino acids. The germline V gene has CDR1 MDHEN and CDR2 SYDVKM. The CDR3 region is CASQGASTVNEQFF. CDR3 DNA: TGTGCCAGTCAGGGGGCGAGCACGGTAAATGAGCAGTTCTTC. The full variable domain, with the rest looked up from reference TRBV28 and TRBJ2-1, is DVKVTQSSRYLVKRTGEKVFLECVQDMDHENMFWYRQDPGLGLRLIYFSYDVKMKEKGDIPEGYSVSREKKERFSLILESASTNQTSMYLCASQGASTVNEQFFGPGTRLTVL.

V and J are TRBV5-4 and TRBJ1-2; 7 bases fit TRBD1. This CDR3 region has 13 residues. Trimming cost V 4 bases and J 4 bases; bases outside gene matches: 4. Per germline, CDR1 SGHNT and CDR2 YYREEE (reference sequence). The CDR3 coding sequence is TGTGCCAGCAGCGTGGGACAGACCTATGGCTACACCTTC. It yields the protein CASSVGQTYGYTF. The whole variable domain, remainder taken from reference TRBV5-4 and TRBJ1-2, is ETGVTQSPTHLIKTRGQQVTLRCSSQSGHNTVSWYQQALGQGPQFIFQYYREEENGRGNFPPRFSGLQFPNYSSELNVNALELDDSALYLCASSVGQTYGYTFGSGTRLTVV.

This clone was seen a few times. The CDR3 here is CASRPGQGASYEQYF. DNA of the CDR3: TGTGCCAGCAGGCCTGGACAGGGGGCCTCCTACGAGCAGTACTTC. The rearrangement joins TRBV6-2 or TRBV6-3 to TRBJ2-7; 11 nucleotides match TRBD1. The CDR3 sequence is 15 residues long. After removal of 6 bases from V and 0 bases from J, the junction contained 4 bases not matched to a gene. The germline CDR1 and CDR2 sequences are MNHEY and SVGEGT.

The chain has TRBV7-2 and TRBJ1-1; no clear D. CDR3 length equals 14 residues. V was cut by 3 bases and J by 0 bases, with 8 bases left in between. Germline CDR1 reads SGHTA; CDR2 reads FQGNSA. CDR3 in DNA: TGTGCCAGCAGCTTCGGTAGGCTGAACACTGAAGCTTTCTTT. Its translation is CASSFGRLNTEAFF.

The gene calls are TRBV5-1 and TRBJ1-2, with TRBD1 matching 7 bases. The V and J ends lost 1 base and 0 bases, in that order; junction bases with no gene match: 3. Germline CDR1 and CDR2: SGHRS and YFSETQ. This CDR3 contains 15 residues. CDR3 amino acids: CASSLRTGTNYGYTF. The CDR3 nucleotides are TGCGCCAGCAGCTTGAGGACAGGAACTAACTATGGCTACACCTTC.

The genes are TRBV5-1 and TRBJ1-6, with D perhaps matching TRBD1 (5 bases). Trimming removed 6 bases at V and 11 bases at J, with 12 bases between. Germline V gives CDR1 SGHRS, CDR2 YFSETQ. The CDR3 runs to 12 residues. CDR3 coding DNA: TGCGCCAGCACCCTAGAGGGGACACCCCTCCACTTT. This sequence encodes CASTLEGTPLHF.

The J gene is TRBJ1-1, the V gene TRBV5-1, with D possibly being TRBD1 (6 bases). The germline CDR1 and CDR2 sequences are SGHRS and YFSETQ. The CDR3 runs to 11 residues. V shed 4 bases and J shed 8 bases, with 9 bases lying between them. CDR3 DNA sequence: TGCGCCAGCAGCACAGGGATCGAAGCTTTCTTT. It specifies CASSTGIEAFF.

The V and J genes are TRBV11-1 and TRBJ2-5; 8 bases are a match to TRBD2. This CDR3 region has 13 residues. After removal of 5 bases from V and 5 bases from J, the junction contained 4 bases not matched to a gene. Germline V gene sequence: CDR1 SGHAT, CDR2 FQDESV (reference sequence). The CDR3 nucleotides read TGTGCCAGCAGCACCGGGACTAGGGAGACCCAGTACTTC. It codes for CASSTGTRETQYF.

J is TRBJ1-3 and V is TRBV5-4; D not resolved. Trimming removed 1 base from V and 1 base from J, with 6 bases in between. The CDR3 has 14 amino acids. Looked up from germline, CDR1 is SGHNT and CDR2 is YYREEE (reference sequence). CDR3 nucleotides: TGTGCCAGCAGCTTGCAAGGGTCTGGAAACACCATATATTTT. Residues: CASSLQGSGNTIYF.

This clone was counted between two and nine times. The rearrangement joins TRBV5-1 to TRBJ2-1; D unresolved. The CDR3 covers 14 residues. Germline CDR1 and CDR2: SGHRS and YFSETQ. V lost 4 bases and J lost 6, with 14 bases in between. CDR3 protein: CASSQATGLNEQFF. Written as DNA, the CDR3 is TGCGCCAGCAGCCAGGCGACGGGTCTCAATGAGCAGTTCTTC.

The chain carries TRBV11-2 and TRBJ1-4, with 9 positions matching TRBD1. The CDR3 length is 15 residues. Trimming took 7 bases from V and 6 from J; bases not matched to a gene: 9. Germline CDR1 SGHAT, CDR2 FQNNGV. The CDR3 region is CASTPRGTGYEKLFF. The CDR3 DNA follows: TGTGCCAGCACCCCACGCGGGACAGGGTATGAAAAACTGTTTTTT.